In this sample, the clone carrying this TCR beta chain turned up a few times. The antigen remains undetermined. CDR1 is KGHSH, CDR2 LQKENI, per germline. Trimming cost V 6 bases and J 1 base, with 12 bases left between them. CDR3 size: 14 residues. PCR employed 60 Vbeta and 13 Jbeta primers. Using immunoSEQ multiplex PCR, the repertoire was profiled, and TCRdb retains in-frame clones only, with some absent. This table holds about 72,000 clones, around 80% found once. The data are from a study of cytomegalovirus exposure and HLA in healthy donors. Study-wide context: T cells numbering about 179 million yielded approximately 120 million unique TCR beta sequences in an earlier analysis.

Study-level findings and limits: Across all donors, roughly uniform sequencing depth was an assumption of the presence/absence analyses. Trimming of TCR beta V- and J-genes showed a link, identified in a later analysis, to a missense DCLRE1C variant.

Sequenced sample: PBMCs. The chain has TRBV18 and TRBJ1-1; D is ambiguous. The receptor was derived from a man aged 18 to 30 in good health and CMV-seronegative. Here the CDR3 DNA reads TGTGCCAGCTCTCGACCCACAGAGAACACTGAAGCTTTCTTT. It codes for CASSRPTENTEAFF.